This section outlines one TCR beta chain sequence together with its context. This sample is part of a study of T cells after yellow fever vaccination. In TCRdb, the 5' RACE reads were re-called with MiXCR into one record per CDR3 protein. The sample contains 95,000 to 150,000 distinct CDR3 sequences, around 15% of which appear only once. Germline V CDR1 and CDR2: SGHNT, YYREEE (reference sequence). V shed 4 bases and J shed 1 base, with 14 bases lying between them. The CDR3 has 15 residues. This TCR came from a young man who received the YFV17D yellow fever vaccine. This sample comprised CD8+ T cells sorted from PBMCs, obtained 5 days after the yellow fever booster vaccination. This sequence joins TRBV5-4 and TRBJ1-2; D gene ambiguous. The CDR3 sequence: CASSPPGTYNYGYTF. Written as DNA, the CDR3 is TGTGCCAGCAGCCCTCCGGGTACCTATAACTATGGCTACACCTTC.